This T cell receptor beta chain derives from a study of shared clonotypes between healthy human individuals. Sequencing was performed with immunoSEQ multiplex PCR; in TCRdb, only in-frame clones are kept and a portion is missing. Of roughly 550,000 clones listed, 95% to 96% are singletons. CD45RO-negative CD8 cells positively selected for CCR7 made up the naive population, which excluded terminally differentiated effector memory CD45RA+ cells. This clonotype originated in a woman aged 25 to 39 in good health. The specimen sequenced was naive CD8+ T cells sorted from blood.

The CDR3 nucleotides read TGCAGTGCTACAGTCGGCAGGGCTCCGTTCTTC. This codes for CSATVGRAPFF. The V and J genes are TRBV20-1 and TRBJ2-1, with a tentative D call TRBD1 (5 bases). Germline CDR1 DFQATT, CDR2 SNEGSKA (reference sequence). The CDR3 contains 11 residues. The ends were cut back, 4 bases at V and 15 bases at J, with 16 bases in the middle.